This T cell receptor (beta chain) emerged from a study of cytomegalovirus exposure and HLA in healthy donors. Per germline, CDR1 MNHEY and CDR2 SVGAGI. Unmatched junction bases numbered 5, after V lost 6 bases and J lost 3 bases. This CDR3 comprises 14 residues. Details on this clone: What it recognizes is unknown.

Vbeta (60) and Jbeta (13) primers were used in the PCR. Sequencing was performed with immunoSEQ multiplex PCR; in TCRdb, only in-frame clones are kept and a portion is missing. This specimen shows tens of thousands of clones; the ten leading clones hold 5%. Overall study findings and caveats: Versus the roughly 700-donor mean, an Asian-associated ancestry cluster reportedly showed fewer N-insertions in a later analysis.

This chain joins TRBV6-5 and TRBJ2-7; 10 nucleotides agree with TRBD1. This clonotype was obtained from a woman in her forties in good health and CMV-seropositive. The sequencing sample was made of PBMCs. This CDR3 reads CASRRDRGYYEQYF. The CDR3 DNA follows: TGTGCCAGCAGACGGGACAGGGGCTACTACGAGCAGTACTTC.